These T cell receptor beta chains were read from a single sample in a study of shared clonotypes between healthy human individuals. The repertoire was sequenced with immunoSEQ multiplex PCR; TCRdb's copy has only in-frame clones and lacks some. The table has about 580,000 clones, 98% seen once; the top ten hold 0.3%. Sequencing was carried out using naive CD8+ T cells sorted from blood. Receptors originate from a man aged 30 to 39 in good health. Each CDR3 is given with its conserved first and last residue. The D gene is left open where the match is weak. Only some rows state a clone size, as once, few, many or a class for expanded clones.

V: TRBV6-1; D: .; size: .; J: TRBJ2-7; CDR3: CASSAIGGASYEQYF; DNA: TGTGCCAGCAGTGCAATTGGAGGGGCCTCCTACGAGCAGTACTTC
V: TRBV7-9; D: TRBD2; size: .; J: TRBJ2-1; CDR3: CASSPGLAGGNEQFF; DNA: TGTGCCAGCAGCCCGGGACTAGCGGGAGGGAATGAGCAGTTCTTC
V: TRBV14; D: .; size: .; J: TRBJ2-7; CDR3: CASSQGVRDLYEQYF; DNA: TGTGCCAGCAGCCAAGGGGTTAGGGACCTCTACGAGCAGTACTTC
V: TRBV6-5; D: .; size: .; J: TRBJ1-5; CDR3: CASSYGGGEWHF; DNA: TGTGCCAGCAGTTACGGGGGCGGGGAGTGGCATTTT
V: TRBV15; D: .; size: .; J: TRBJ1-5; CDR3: CATSRVIEPQHF; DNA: TGTGCCACCAGCAGGGTAATCGAGCCCCAGCATTTT
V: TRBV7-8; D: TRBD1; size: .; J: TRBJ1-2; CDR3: CASSHSRDRGYGYTF; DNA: TGTGCCAGCAGCCACAGCCGGGACAGGGGTTATGGCTACACCTTC
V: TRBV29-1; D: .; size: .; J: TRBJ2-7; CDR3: CSVELQDPYEQYF; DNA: TGCAGCGTTGAGCTACAGGACCCATACGAGCAGTACTTC
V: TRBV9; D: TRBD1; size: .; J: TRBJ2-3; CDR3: CASSVQGAQGDTQYF; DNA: TGTGCCAGCAGCGTACAGGGGGCACAGGGCGATACGCAGTATTTT
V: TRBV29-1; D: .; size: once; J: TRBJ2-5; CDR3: CSVRQGGETQYF; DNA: TGCAGCGTTCGACAGGGAGGAGAGACCCAGTACTTC
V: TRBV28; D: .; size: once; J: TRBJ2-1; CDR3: CASSVPGAWNEQFF; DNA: TGTGCCAGCAGTGTTCCGGGGGCCTGGAATGAGCAGTTCTTC
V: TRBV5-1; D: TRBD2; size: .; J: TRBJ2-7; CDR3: CASSWGGEQYF; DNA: TGCGCCAGCAGCTGGGGGGGCGAGCAGTACTTC
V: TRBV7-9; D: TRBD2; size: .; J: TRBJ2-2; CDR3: CASTGGRAATGELFF; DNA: TGTGCCAGCACAGGCGGGAGGGCCGCCACCGGGGAGCTGTTTTTT
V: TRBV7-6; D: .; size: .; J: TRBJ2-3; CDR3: CASSGPSTDTQYF; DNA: TGTGCCAGCAGCGGGCCGAGCACAGATACGCAGTATTTT
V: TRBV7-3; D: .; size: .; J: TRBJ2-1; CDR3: CASSLIGGDEQFF; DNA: TGTGCCAGCAGCTTAATTGGCGGTGATGAGCAGTTCTTC
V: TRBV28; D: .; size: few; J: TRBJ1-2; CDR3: CASSRVYGYTF; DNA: TGTGCCAGCTCGAGGGTCTATGGCTACACCTTC
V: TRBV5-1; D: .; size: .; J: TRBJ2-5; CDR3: CASSLGIQETQYF; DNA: TGCGCCAGCAGCTTGGGTATCCAAGAGACCCAGTACTTC
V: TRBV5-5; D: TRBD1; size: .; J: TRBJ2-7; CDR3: CASSPGQGADEQYF; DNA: TGTGCCAGCAGCCCGGGACAGGGGGCAGATGAGCAGTACTTC
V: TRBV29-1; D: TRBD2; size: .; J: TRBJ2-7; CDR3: CSVEGLAGSYEQYF; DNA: TGCAGCGTTGAAGGCCTAGCGGGTTCCTACGAGCAGTACTTC
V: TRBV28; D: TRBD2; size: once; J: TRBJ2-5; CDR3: CASSLRGGETQYF; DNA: TGTGCCAGCAGTTTACGGGGGGGGGAGACCCAGTACTTC
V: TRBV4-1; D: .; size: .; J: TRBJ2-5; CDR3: CASSQEGSRQETQYF; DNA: TGCGCCAGCAGCCAAGAAGGGAGTAGGCAAGAGACCCAGTACTTC
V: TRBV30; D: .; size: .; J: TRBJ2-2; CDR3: CAWKARARVRTGELFF; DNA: TGTGCCTGGAAAGCTCGAGCCCGGGTTAGGACCGGGGAGCTGTTTTTT
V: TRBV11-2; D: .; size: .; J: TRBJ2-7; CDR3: CASSSMTSKSSYEQYF; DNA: TGTGCCAGCAGTTCAATGACATCCAAGAGCTCCTACGAGCAGTACTTC
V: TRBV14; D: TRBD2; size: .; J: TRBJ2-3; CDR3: CASSQDLVGLAGEGMADTQYF; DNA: TGTGCCAGCAGCCAAGATTTGGTCGGACTAGCGGGAGAGGGGATGGCAGATACGCAGTATTTT
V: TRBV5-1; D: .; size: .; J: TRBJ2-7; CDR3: CASSLGGGPYEQYF; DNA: TGCGCCAGCAGCTTGGGTGGGGGGCCCTACGAGCAGTACTTC
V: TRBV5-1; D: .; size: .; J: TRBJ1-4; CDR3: CASSSDSGVLDEKLFF; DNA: TGCGCCAGCAGCTCGGACAGTGGCGTTTTGGATGAAAAACTGTTTTTT
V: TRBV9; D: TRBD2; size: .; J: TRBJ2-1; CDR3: CASSGGTSGGEFYNEQFF; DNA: TGTGCCAGCAGCGGCGGGACTAGCGGAGGGGAATTCTACAATGAGCAGTTCTTC
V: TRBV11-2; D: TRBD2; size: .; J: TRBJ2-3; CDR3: CASSLSGTSGTDTQYF; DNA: TGTGCCAGCAGCCTCTCCGGGACTAGCGGCACAGATACGCAGTATTTT
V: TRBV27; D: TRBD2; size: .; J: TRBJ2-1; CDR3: CASSPSGSYNEQFF; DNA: TGTGCCAGCAGCCCTAGCGGATCCTACAATGAGCAGTTCTTC
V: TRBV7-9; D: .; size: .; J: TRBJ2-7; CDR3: CASSPSTGYSYEQYF; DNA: TGTGCCAGCAGCCCCTCGACAGGATACTCCTACGAGCAGTACTTC
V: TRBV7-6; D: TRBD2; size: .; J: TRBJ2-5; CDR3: CASSLDFGGSETQYF; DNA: TGTGCCAGCAGCTTAGATTTCGGGGGGTCTGAGACCCAGTACTTC
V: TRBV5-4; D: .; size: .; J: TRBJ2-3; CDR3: CASSLVVGNTDTQYF; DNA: TGTGCCAGCAGCTTGGTTGTGGGCAACACAGATACGCAGTATTTT
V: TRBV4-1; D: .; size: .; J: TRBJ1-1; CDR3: CASSQGLHTEAFF; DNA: TGCGCCAGCAGCCAAGGGCTGCACACTGAAGCTTTCTTT
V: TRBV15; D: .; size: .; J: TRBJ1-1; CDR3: CATSRDRNMNTEAFF; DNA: TGTGCCACCAGCAGAGATCGTAACATGAACACTGAAGCTTTCTTT
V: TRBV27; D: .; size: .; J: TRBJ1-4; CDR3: CASSRSPTNEKLFF; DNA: TGTGCCAGCAGCCGTAGTCCAACTAATGAAAAACTGTTTTTT
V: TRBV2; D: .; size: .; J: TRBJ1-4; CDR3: CASSESGSVEKLFF; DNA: TGTGCCAGCAGTGAATCAGGGAGCGTTGAAAAACTGTTTTTT
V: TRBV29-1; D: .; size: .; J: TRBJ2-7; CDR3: CSVADSEYSSYEQYF; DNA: TGCAGCGTTGCGGACAGCGAATACAGCTCCTACGAGCAGTACTTC
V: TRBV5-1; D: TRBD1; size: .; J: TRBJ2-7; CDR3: CASSLRQGAVYEQYF; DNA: TGCGCCAGCAGCTTGAGGCAGGGGGCGGTTTACGAGCAGTACTTC
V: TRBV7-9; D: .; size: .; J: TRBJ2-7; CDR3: CASKGELSYEQYF; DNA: TGTGCCAGCAAGGGGGAACTCTCCTACGAGCAGTACTTC
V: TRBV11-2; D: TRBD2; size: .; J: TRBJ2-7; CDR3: CASSSTGGLGSYEQYF; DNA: TGTGCCAGCAGCTCTACCGGGGGGTTAGGGTCCTACGAGCAGTACTTC
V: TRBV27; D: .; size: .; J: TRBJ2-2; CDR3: CASSPWTRTNTGELFF; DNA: TGTGCCAGCAGTCCCTGGACACGGACGAACACCGGGGAGCTGTTTTTT
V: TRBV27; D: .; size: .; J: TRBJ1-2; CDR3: CASTPSTQGRTVPYGYTF; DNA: TGTGCCAGCACCCCCTCCACGCAGGGGCGAACTGTCCCGTATGGCTACACCTTC
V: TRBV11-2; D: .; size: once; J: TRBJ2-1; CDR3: CASSPRAFNEQFF; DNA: TGTGCCAGCAGCCCCAGGGCTTTCAATGAGCAGTTCTTC
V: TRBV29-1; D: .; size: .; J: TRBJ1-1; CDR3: CSGMDGAEAFF; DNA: TGCAGCGGGATGGACGGGGCTGAAGCTTTCTTT
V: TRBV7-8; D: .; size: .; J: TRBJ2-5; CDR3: CASSPPSERFQETQYF; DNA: TGTGCCAGCAGCCCCCCCTCTGAGAGGTTCCAAGAGACCCAGTACTTC
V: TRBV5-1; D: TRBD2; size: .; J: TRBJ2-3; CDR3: CASSPAGVADTQYF; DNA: TGCGCCAGCAGCCCAGCGGGAGTGGCAGATACGCAGTATTTT
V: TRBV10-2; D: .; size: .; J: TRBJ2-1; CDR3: CASSEGGGNNEQFF; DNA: TGCGCCAGCAGTGAGGGAGGGGGGAATAATGAGCAGTTCTTC
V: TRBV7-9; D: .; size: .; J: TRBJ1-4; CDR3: CASSFPGTDNEKLFF; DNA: TGTGCCAGCAGTTTCCCAGGGACGGATAATGAAAAACTGTTTTTT
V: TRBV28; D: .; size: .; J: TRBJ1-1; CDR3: CASSSRAKRMNTEAFF; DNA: TGTGCCAGCAGTTCACGGGCCAAACGTATGAACACTGAAGCTTTCTTT
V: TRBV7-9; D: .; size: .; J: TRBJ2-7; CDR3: CASSFDRDSYEQYF; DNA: TGTGCCAGCAGCTTCGACAGAGACTCCTACGAGCAGTACTTC
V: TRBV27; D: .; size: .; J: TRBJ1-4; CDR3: CASSPTGEGLFF; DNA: TGTGCCAGCAGTCCAACGGGCGAGGGACTGTTTTTT
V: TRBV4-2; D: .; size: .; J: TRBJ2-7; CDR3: CATAPQAWAPEQYF; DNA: TGTGCCACTGCGCCCCAGGCTTGGGCCCCCGAGCAGTACTTC
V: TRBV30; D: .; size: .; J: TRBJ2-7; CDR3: CAGGDNSYEQYF; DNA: TGTGCCGGAGGGGACAACTCCTACGAGCAGTACTTC
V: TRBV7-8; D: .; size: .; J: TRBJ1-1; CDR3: CASSQFGNTEAFF; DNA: TGTGCCAGCAGCCAATTCGGGAACACTGAAGCTTTCTTT
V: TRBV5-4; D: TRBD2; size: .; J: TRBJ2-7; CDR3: CASSFGSGRRGRYDGQYF; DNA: TGTGCCAGCAGCTTTGGTAGCGGGAGACGGGGCCGCTACGATGGGCAGTACTTC
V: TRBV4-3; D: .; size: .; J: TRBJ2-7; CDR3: CASSQDGGGGFYEQYF; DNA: TGCGCCAGCAGCCAAGATGGGGGCGGGGGATTTTACGAGCAGTACTTC